The entry that follows covers one TCR beta chain sequence. The data belong to a study of CD8 T cells in Susac syndrome. CD8+ and CD4+ T cells taken from blood had their TCR beta sequenced. As controls, healthy donors matched for age and sex were used. The CD8+ and CD4+ T cells were negatively isolated, with the TEMRA cells enriched by FACS. CDR3 size: 15 residues. The germline V gene has CDR1 MGHRA and CDR2 YSYEKL. V lost 1 base to trimming and J lost 4 bases, with 11 bases between them. Random hexamers served to reverse transcribe about 0.5 to 1 ug RNA. The method of amplification for TCR beta CDR3 was immunoSEQ multiplex PCR, covering 54 Vbeta and 13 Jbeta. Using its own MiXCR run on the immunoSEQ multiplex PCR reads, TCRdb lists one record per CDR3 protein. The top ten hold 0.075% to 0.1% of the sample, which has 130,000 to 150,000 distinct CDR3 sequences, approximately 93% seen once.

The chain combines TRBV4-1 with TRBJ2-4; no firm D call. Sequencing was performed on CD4+ T cells from PBMCs. This TCR derives from a human donor in good health. CDR3 nucleotide sequence: TGCGCCAGCAGCCAAGGTCTGGCAGGAAAAAACATTCAGTACTTC. It yields the protein CASSQGLAGKNIQYF.